This T cell receptor (beta chain) was sequenced for a study of blood T cell repertoires in COVID-19. Study-level information: From the United States, Italy and Spain came samples of acute and convalescent COVID-19. The analysed material was cDNA or gDNA that came from T cells, B-cell-depleted T cells, or PBMCs.

In the source study's methods: Using reference gene primer amplification, nucleated cell counts were estimated. Profiled with immunoSEQ multiplex PCR; TCRdb holds only in-frame clones, not every one. That table furnishes V, J and clone size, whereas the DNA furnished D and trimming. This table holds over 100,000 clones, 85% to 90% found once. The junction had 9 bases not matched to a gene; V was cut back by 7 bases and J by 8 bases. This CDR3 has 13 amino acids. The V gene's germline CDR1 is SGHKS and CDR2 YYEKEE (reference sequence). The chain recombines TRBV5-5 with TRBJ2-1; 7 bases map to TRBD2. Source material: peripheral blood. This TCR came from a human donor in a cohort sampled during active COVID-19. CDR3 DNA sequence: TGTGCCAGCGATCTGGGCGCGGGGGATGAGCAGTTCTTC. This sequence encodes CASDLGAGDEQFF.